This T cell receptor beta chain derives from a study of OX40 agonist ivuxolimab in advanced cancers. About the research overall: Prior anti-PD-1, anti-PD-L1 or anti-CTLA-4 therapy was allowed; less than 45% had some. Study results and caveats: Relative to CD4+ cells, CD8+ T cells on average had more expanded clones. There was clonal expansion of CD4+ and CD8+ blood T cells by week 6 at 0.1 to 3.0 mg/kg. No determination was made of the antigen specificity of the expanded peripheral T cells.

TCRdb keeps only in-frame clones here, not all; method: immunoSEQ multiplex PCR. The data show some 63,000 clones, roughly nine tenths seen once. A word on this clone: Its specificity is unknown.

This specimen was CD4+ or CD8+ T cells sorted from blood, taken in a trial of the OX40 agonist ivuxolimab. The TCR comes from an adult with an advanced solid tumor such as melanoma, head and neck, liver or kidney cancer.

The CDR3 reads CASSLSETYEQYF. Here the CDR3 DNA reads TGTGCCAGCAGCTTATCAGAGACCTACGAGCAGTACTTC. The genes are TRBV7-9 and TRBJ2-7, with unresolved D. Germline V gene lookup returns CDR1 SEHNR and CDR2 FQNEAQ (reference sequence). The CDR3 is made up of 13 amino acids. The V gene lost 2 bases and the J gene lost 2 bases, with 7 bases spanning the gap.